The next 32 T cell receptor beta chains were all read from a single sample in a study of cytomegalovirus exposure and HLA in healthy donors. With 60 Vbeta and 13 Jbeta primers, the PCR was carried out. Profiling relied on immunoSEQ multiplex PCR, and the TCRdb table lists in-frame clones only, not all of them. The sample yields 75,000 to 100,000 clones, around 77% seen once. Sequenced material: PBMCs. The receptor source for this set is a man aged 35 to 55 in good health and CMV-seronegative.

This chain connects TRBV29-1 to TRBJ2-2; no firm D call. The CDR3 loop spans 12 amino acids. Germline lookup yields CDR1 SQVTM and CDR2 ANQGSEA. The V end was cut by 5 bases, the J end by 2 bases, with 6 bases between. The CDR3, as DNA: TGCAGCGTTCTCCCCAACACCGGGGAGCTGTTTTTT. It codes for CSVLPNTGELFF.

This sequence joins TRBV30 and TRBJ1-3, with D possibly TRBD1 on 6 matching bases. V was trimmed by 8 bases and J by 0 bases, leaving 14 bases between them. Germline V gives CDR1 GTSNPN, CDR2 SVGIG (reference sequence). This CDR3 has 14 amino acids. The CDR3 here is CAGNTGHSGNTIYF. DNA of the CDR3: TGTGCCGGAAATACAGGGCACTCTGGAAACACCATATATTTT.

The chain combines TRBV6-5 with TRBJ2-7, with 8 bases aligning to TRBD1. Per the germline V gene, CDR1 is MNHEY and CDR2 is SVGAGI. The V segment lost 5 bases and the J segment 2 bases; nucleotides outside the gene matches: 8. The CDR3 has 15 residues. CDR3 loop: CASSTGTGGPYEQYF. As DNA, the CDR3 is TGTGCCAGCAGTACAGGGACAGGTGGTCCCTACGAGCAGTACTTC.

The chain combines TRBV5-6 with TRBJ2-1; TRBD1 might be the D (6 bases). V was cut by 4 bases and J by 2 bases, with 19 bases left in between. Germline lookup yields CDR1 SGHDT and CDR2 YYEEEE. CDR3 length equals 17 residues. The CDR3: CASSSGRPRGPYNEQFF. The CDR3 nucleotides are TGTGCCAGCAGCAGTGGACGTCCCAGGGGCCCCTACAATGAGCAGTTCTTC.

The chain recombines TRBV5-1 with TRBJ1-1; TRBD1 agrees at 10 bases. Losses at the gene ends were 3 bases for V and 1 base for J; bases not matched to a gene: 9. Germline-derived CDR1 and CDR2 are SGHRS and YFSETQ. The CDR3 covers 17 residues. CDR3 protein: CASSSGTGAATNTEAFF. Written as DNA, the CDR3 is TGCGCCAGCAGCTCGGGGACAGGGGCCGCTACGAACACTGAAGCTTTCTTT.

This clone was picked up a small number of times. The chain recombines TRBV28 with TRBJ2-7; no definite D call. The V gene lost 5 bases and the J gene lost 2 bases, with 13 bases spanning the gap. Germline assignment: CDR1 MDHEN and CDR2 SYDVKM. This CDR3 has 14 amino acids. The chain's CDR3 is CASSPILIPYEQYF. CDR3 DNA: TGTGCCAGCAGTCCGATACTAATTCCCTACGAGCAGTACTTC.

This clone is a singleton in its sample. The rearrangement joins TRBV10-1 to TRBJ1-2; D is undetermined. This CDR3 contains 16 residues. V gave up 0 bases and J gave up 4 bases, with 15 bases separating them. Looked up from germline, CDR1 is WNHNN and CDR2 is SYGVQD (reference sequence). As DNA, the CDR3 is TGCGCCAGCAGTGAGTCGAAATGGGCTTTCGGCTATGGCTACACCTTC. It is translated as CASSESKWAFGYGYTF.

In this sample, this clone turned up once. J is TRBJ2-7 and V is TRBV6-1; tentative D call: TRBD2 (7 bases). There are 13 residues in the CDR3. With 11 bases removed from V and 2 bases from J, the gap between germline ends came to 16 bases. CDR1 is MNHNS, CDR2 SASEGT, per germline. The CDR3 coding sequence is TGTGCCGGGGGGGCCATCTCTACCTACGAGCAGTACTTC. Its protein is CAGGAISTYEQYF.

The genes are TRBV28 and TRBJ2-5, with D perhaps TRBD2 (7 bases). The CDR3 is made up of 17 amino acids. The germline V gene encodes CDR1 MDHEN and CDR2 SYDVKM. With 5 bases removed from V and 5 bases from J, the gap between germline ends came to 24 bases. The CDR3 DNA reads TGTGCCAGCAGTCTCGCTTTGGGGGGGGGCTCCGGGGAGACCCAGTACTTC. This sequence encodes CASSLALGGGSGETQYF.

The V call is TRBV2, the J call TRBJ2-5; 10 nucleotides agree with TRBD2. Trimming at V came to 6 bases and at J to 5 bases, leaving 6 bases not matched to a gene. The CDR3 loop spans 14 amino acids. The germline V gene encodes CDR1 SNHLY and CDR2 FYNNEI. CDR3 in amino acids: CASSPGTSVETQYF. The CDR3 nucleotides are TGTGCCAGCAGCCCAGGGACTAGCGTTGAGACCCAGTACTTC.

The chain combines TRBV18 with TRBJ2-5; D may be TRBD2 (5 bases). Germline V gene data show CDR1 as KGHSH and CDR2 as LQKENI. The CDR3 contains 15 residues. V lost 0 bases, J lost 2 bases, and 10 bases lay in between. Here the CDR3 DNA reads TGTGCCAGCTCACCACCGAGGGAACCACAAGAGACCCAGTACTTC. This sequence encodes CASSPPREPQETQYF.

This sequence joins TRBV15 and TRBJ1-6; TRBD1 agrees at 11 bases. The CDR3 contains 15 residues. Looked up from germline, CDR1 is LNHNV and CDR2 is YYDKDF (reference sequence). J was trimmed by 7 bases and V by 3 bases; bases with no gene match: 2. The DNA for the CDR3 is TGTGCCACCAGCAGGGGACAGGGGGACAATTCACCCCTCCACTTT. Its translation: CATSRGQGDNSPLHF.

CDR3 sequence: CASSPPGGGGSYEQYF. DNA of the CDR3: TGTGCCAGCTCACCACCAGGAGGGGGCGGATCCTACGAGCAGTACTTC. V and J are TRBV18 and TRBJ2-7; weak D call: TRBD1 (7 bases). Germline CDR1 KGHSH, CDR2 LQKENI. The CDR3 loop spans 16 amino acids. V lost 0 bases, J lost 1 base, and 13 bases lay in between.

This chain links TRBV15 with TRBJ2-1, with 9 nucleotides matching TRBD2. This CDR3 comprises 15 residues. V dropped 1 base and J dropped 5; count of bases not matched to a gene: 3. Germline CDR1 is LNHNV and CDR2 is YYDKDF (reference sequence). The CDR3 DNA is TGTGCCACCAGCAGAGGGGCTAGCGGGAACAATGAGCAGTTCTTC. It is translated as CATSRGASGNNEQFF.

About this clone itself: The junction departs from germline at one end; a sequencing error may be responsible. The chain combines TRBV7-8 with TRBJ2-2; TRBD1 agrees at 7 bases. Germline V gives CDR1 SGHVS, CDR2 FQNEAQ. This CDR3 has 17 residues. CDR3: CASSLADRRWNAGELFF. The CDR3 DNA sequence: TGTGCCAGCAGCTTAGCGGACAGGAGATGGAACGCCGGGGAGCTGTTTTTT.

This chain links TRBV28 with TRBJ1-5, with D maybe TRBD1 (6 bases). CDR3 size: 15 residues. With 4 bases removed from V and 2 bases from J, the gap between germline ends came to 12 bases. Germline lookup yields CDR1 MDHEN and CDR2 SYDVKM. In DNA, the CDR3 is TGTGCCAGCAGTTCCGACACAGGGCGCAATCAGCCCCAGCATTTT. Translating gives CASSSDTGRNQPQHF.

A single count supports this clone. This chain joins TRBV5-1 and TRBJ2-3; a weak D match, TRBD1 (6 bases). V gave up 2 bases and J gave up 2 bases, with 9 bases separating them. This CDR3 is 14 amino acids long. Germline assignment: CDR1 SGHRS and CDR2 YFSETQ. The CDR3 DNA follows: TGCGCCAGCAGCTTAGGACAGTACACAGATACGCAGTATTTT. It codes for CASSLGQYTDTQYF.

The J gene is TRBJ2-2, the V gene TRBV19; possibly TRBD1 for D (6 bases). The CDR3 has 17 amino acids. Between the trimmed V and J ends, which lost 3 bases and 0 bases, there was a span of 14 bases. Germline values: CDR1 LNHDA, CDR2 SQIVND (reference sequence). CDR3 in amino acids: CASSIGGWTANTGELFF. The CDR3 coding sequence is TGTGCCAGTAGTATTGGGGGCTGGACAGCGAACACCGGGGAGCTGTTTTTT.

This sequence joins TRBV7-9 and TRBJ2-3; perhaps TRBD2 as D (6 bases). The CDR3 consists of 15 residues. In germline, CDR1 is SEHNR, CDR2 FQNEAQ (reference sequence). V was trimmed by 5 bases and J by 2 bases, leaving 14 bases between them. CDR3 DNA sequence: TGTGCCAGCAGCCGGGGGATAACATACACAGATACGCAGTATTTT. Encoded protein: CASSRGITYTDTQYF. Supplemented by reference TRBV7-9 and TRBJ2-3, the full variable domain reads DTGVSQNPRHKITKRGQNVTFRCDPISEHNRLYWYRQTLGQGPEFLTYFQNEAQLEKSRLLSDRFSAERPKGSFSTLEIQRTEQGDSAMYLCASSRGITYTDTQYFGPGTRLTVL.

This chain links TRBV30 with TRBJ1-1, with D possibly being TRBD1 (6 bases). The CDR3 extends over 14 amino acids. Germline lookup yields CDR1 GTSNPN and CDR2 SVGIG (reference sequence). V was pared by 2 bases and J by 1 base, with 11 bases between. The CDR3 DNA is TGTGCCTGGAGTTCACAGGGTTGGAACACTGAAGCTTTCTTT. This codes for CAWSSQGWNTEAFF.

The chain joins TRBV30 to TRBJ1-1; D is unresolved. This CDR3 has 15 amino acids. Trimming pared 1 base from V and 1 base from J, leaving 13 bases between. Germline V CDR1 and CDR2: GTSNPN, SVGIG (reference sequence). The CDR3 spells CAWSAPPGWNTEAFF. As DNA, the CDR3 is TGTGCCTGGAGTGCACCCCCCGGGTGGAACACTGAAGCTTTCTTT.

The chain carries TRBV10-1 and TRBJ2-2; TRBD2 matches at 9 bases. Germline V gives CDR1 WNHNN, CDR2 SYGVQD (reference sequence). V lost 7 bases and J lost 0; bases outside the gene matches: 6. The CDR3 is 16 amino acids. The CDR3 reads CASNKRGAPNTGELFF. The CDR3, as DNA: TGCGCCAGCAATAAGCGGGGGGCCCCGAACACCGGGGAGCTGTTTTTT.

V usage is TRBV30 and J usage is TRBJ1-4; possible D gene TRBD1, 6 bases. The germline V gene has CDR1 GTSNPN and CDR2 SVGIG (reference sequence). The CDR3 is made up of 14 amino acids. Between the trimmed V and J ends, which lost 1 base and 5 bases, there was a span of 11 bases. The CDR3 reads CAWSEGRGNEKLFF. CDR3 sequence (DNA): TGTGCCTGGAGTGAAGGCAGGGGAAATGAAAAACTGTTTTTT.

This chain connects TRBV5-4 to TRBJ2-1, with 9 bases matching TRBD1. This CDR3 spans 15 amino acids. Germline V lookup: CDR1 SGHNT, CDR2 YYREEE (reference sequence). Unmatched junction bases numbered 6, after V lost 2 bases and J lost 6 bases. The CDR3 sequence: CASSFGTGKRNEQFF. As DNA, the CDR3 is TGTGCCAGCAGCTTTGGGACAGGGAAACGCAATGAGCAGTTCTTC.

This rearrangement joins TRBV19 to TRBJ2-1; possibly TRBD1 for D (5 bases). The CDR3 has 16 amino acids. Between the trimmed V and J ends, which lost 3 bases and 4 bases, there was a span of 16 bases. In germline, CDR1 is LNHDA, CDR2 SQIVND (reference sequence). The CDR3 nucleotides are TGTGCCAGTAGTATTAGGGAAGGGAAGGGGTACAATGAGCAGTTCTTC. Amino acid sequence: CASSIREGKGYNEQFF. Full variable domain (remainder filled in from reference TRBV19 and TRBJ2-1): DGGITQSPKYLFRKEGQNVTLSCEQNLNHDAMYWYRQDPGQGLRLIYYSQIVNDFQKGDIAEGYSVSREKKESFPLTVTSAQKNPTAFYLCASSIREGKGYNEQFFGPGTRLTVL.

The chain combines TRBV27 with TRBJ2-6; 10 nucleotides agree with TRBD1. The CDR3 extends over 18 amino acids. V lost 3 bases to trimming and J lost 0 bases; unmatched junction nucleotides: 5. CDR1 MNHEY and CDR2 SMNVEV come from the germline V gene (reference sequence). CDR3 protein: CASSLEGTGVSGANVLTF. The CDR3 bases are TGTGCCAGCAGTTTGGAGGGGACAGGGGTCTCTGGGGCCAACGTCCTGACTTTC.

This clone has only one observation. The chain links TRBV11-3 to TRBJ2-2; D is possibly TRBD1 (5 bases). CDR3 length: 16 residues. Germline V lookup: CDR1 SGHNT, CDR2 YENEEA. V was trimmed by 5 bases and J by 0 bases, leaving 13 bases between them. The CDR3 DNA sequence: TGTGCCAGCAGCACCGGTTGGGGCGCGAACACCGGGGAGCTGTTTTTT. Protein sequence: CASSTGWGANTGELFF.

The V gene is TRBV19, the J gene TRBJ1-2; TRBD1 aligns across 11 bases. Germline V gene sequence: CDR1 LNHDA, CDR2 SQIVND (reference sequence). V shed 6 bases and J 8 bases; nucleotides not matched to a gene: 8. CDR3 length: 14 residues. The CDR3 region has the DNA TGTGCCAGTAGGGCCGGGACAGGGGGTCGGGGCTACACCTTC. Translation: CASRAGTGGRGYTF.

This clone was seen a single time. The genes are TRBV25-1 and TRBJ2-5; 8 bases map to TRBD1. V lost 2 bases to trimming and J lost 5 bases; unmatched junction nucleotides: 7. CDR1 and CDR2 from the germline V gene are MGHDK and SYGVNS. This CDR3 has 15 amino acids. The CDR3: CASSEPRGRGETQYF. CDR3 bases: TGTGCCAGCAGTGAACCCAGGGGGCGCGGGGAGACCCAGTACTTC. Full variable domain (outside the CDR3, taken from reference TRBV25-1 and TRBJ2-5): EADIYQTPRYLVIGTGKKITLECSQTMGHDKMYWYQQDPGMELHLIHYSYGVNSTEKGDLSSESTVSRIRTEHFPLTLESARPSHTSQYLCASSEPRGRGETQYFGPGTRLLVL.

V usage is TRBV28 and J usage is TRBJ2-7; 11 positions match TRBD2. The CDR3 sequence is 17 residues long. V shed 4 bases, J shed 3 bases, and the junction held 11 bases outside the gene matches. CDR1 and CDR2 (germline): MDHEN, SYDVKM. For the CDR3, the DNA is TGTGCCAGCAGTTCCATATCCGGACTAGCGGGTTTCTACGAGCAGTACTTC. It translates to CASSSISGLAGFYEQYF.

The rearrangement links TRBV19 to TRBJ2-7; 7 nucleotides align to TRBD1. CDR1 and CDR2 (germline): LNHDA, SQIVND (reference sequence). Trimming at V came to 7 bases and at J to 6 bases, leaving 12 bases not matched to a gene. This CDR3 comprises 14 residues. The CDR3 spells CASKATGVFSEQYF. For the CDR3, the DNA is TGTGCCAGTAAAGCAACAGGGGTTTTCAGCGAGCAGTACTTC.

This chain joins TRBV4-2 and TRBJ2-5; D is possibly TRBD1 (6 bases). Germline V CDR1 and CDR2: LGHNA, YNFKEQ. V lost 0 bases and J lost 5, with 16 bases in between. The CDR3 length is 16 residues. CDR3 sequence reads: CASSQEGSGVAETQYF. The DNA for the CDR3 is TGTGCCAGCAGCCAAGAAGGGTCAGGGGTCGCGGAGACCCAGTACTTC.